This T cell receptor beta chain is from a study of OX40 agonist ivuxolimab in advanced cancers. Using immunoSEQ multiplex PCR, the repertoire was profiled, and TCRdb retains in-frame clones only, with some absent. Seen here are more than 50,000 clones, approximately 94% observed once, and the top ten hold roughly a fifth. The germline gives CDR1 LNHDA, CDR2 SQIVND (reference sequence). Trimming cost V 8 bases and J 0 bases, with 14 bases left between them. The CDR3 consists of 16 residues. This chain connects TRBV19 to TRBJ2-6, with TRBD1 as a possible D gene (5 bases). This clonotype was sampled from an adult with an advanced solid tumor such as melanoma, head and neck, liver or kidney cancer. Specimen: CD4+ or CD8+ T cells sorted from blood, collected in a trial of the OX40 agonist ivuxolimab. The CDR3 spells CASASGHPSGANVLTF. CDR3 nucleotide sequence: TGTGCCAGTGCTTCCGGACACCCCTCTGGGGCCAACGTCCTGACTTTC. The full variable domain, with the rest looked up from reference TRBV19 and TRBJ2-6, is DGGITQSPKYLFRKEGQNVTLSCEQNLNHDAMYWYRQDPGQGLRLIYYSQIVNDFQKGDIAEGYSVSREKKESFPLTVTSAQKNPTAFYLCASASGHPSGANVLTFGAGSRLTVL.